The T cell receptor beta chain described here comes from a study of molecular identifiers for immune sequencing clone quantification. Study results and caveats: The sizes of highly expanded clones could be underestimated when identical TCR molecules share a barcode. One cell's worth of spiked Jurkat TCR RNA was reportedly detectable among approximately 990,000 naive cells. Clones above 20 RNA copies contained over 98% of effector molecules and under 1% of naive molecules.

The sample holds many counts of this clonotype. Antigen specificity is unknown. V lost 4 bases and J lost 0, with 12 bases in between. The CDR3 runs to 16 residues. CDR1 LNHNV and CDR2 YYDKDF come from the germline V gene (reference sequence). TCRdb re-called the PCR reads with MiXCR, one entry per CDR3 protein. The repertoire includes a few hundred thousand distinct CDR3 sequences, roughly 23% of them detected once, and 0.74% sits in the top ten. This TCR derives from a human donor in good health. Some libraries in this study had Jurkat cell RNA spiked in. J is TRBJ1-4 and V is TRBV15; possibly TRBD1 for D (5 bases). The specimen was naive CD8+ T cells from blood, with Jurkat cell RNA spiked in. Sample subset: FACS-sorted CD8+CD4-CCR7+CD45RA+ naive T cells. The CDR3 DNA is TGTGCCACCAGCATGCAGAGACAGCCAACTAATGAAAAACTGTTTTTT. It codes for CATSMQRQPTNEKLFF.